This T cell receptor beta chain was captured in a study of blood T cell repertoires in COVID-19. The assay was immunoSEQ multiplex PCR, and TCRdb's table has in-frame clones only and misses some. The repertoire has 35,000 to 50,000 clones, more than 70% of them found once; the top ten carry 4.8%. This clone was seen only once. Germline loops: CDR1 SGHVS, CDR2 FQNEAQ. The CDR3 has 15 amino acids. The V segment lost 3 bases and the J segment 2 bases; nucleotides outside the gene matches: 4. This TCR was recovered from a human donor in a cohort sampled during active COVID-19. This sequence joins TRBV7-8 and TRBJ2-3; 8 positions agree with TRBD1. Material for sequencing was peripheral blood. CDR3 loop: CASSLRTGNTDTQYF. The DNA for the CDR3 is TGTGCCAGCAGCTTGAGGACAGGGAACACAGATACGCAGTATTTT. Full variable domain (remainder filled in from reference TRBV7-8 and TRBJ2-3): GAGVSQSPRYKVAKRGQDVALRCDPISGHVSLFWYQQALGQGPEFLTYFQNEAQLDKSGLPSDRFFAERPEGSVSTLKIQRTQQEDSAVYLCASSLRTGNTDTQYFGPGTRLTVL.